This T cell receptor beta chain was identified in a study of blood T cells in healthy people across ages. Study-level findings and limits: The study found more naive CD4+ cells and higher diversity in long-lived than aged donors. Roughly linear age-related decline in beta diversity appeared, significant by age 40.

Next came a second PCR, run for roughly 6 to 11 cycles, which used a sample-barcoded 5' primer along with a J-beta primer mix. From the 5' RACE reads, TCRdb called clonotypes with MiXCR, one entry per CDR3 protein. The sample holds roughly 1.9 million distinct CDR3 sequences, 30% to 40% seen once. Trimming cost V 4 bases and J 5 bases, with 15 bases left between them. The CDR3 spans 15 residues. The germline V gene encodes CDR1 SGHTA and CDR2 FQGNSA. Aged about 6 to 100, donors were systemically healthy Caucasians from Russia. For this clonotype: The antigen is undetermined.

This clonotype was sampled from a human donor in good health. Sequencing was performed on blood. V is TRBV7-2 and J is TRBJ2-1; tentatively, D is TRBD1 or TRBD2 (5 bases each). The CDR3 region has the DNA TGTGCCAGCAGCTCGTGGACTGGGACCGACAATGAGCAGTTCTTC. This sequence encodes CASSSWTGTDNEQFF.